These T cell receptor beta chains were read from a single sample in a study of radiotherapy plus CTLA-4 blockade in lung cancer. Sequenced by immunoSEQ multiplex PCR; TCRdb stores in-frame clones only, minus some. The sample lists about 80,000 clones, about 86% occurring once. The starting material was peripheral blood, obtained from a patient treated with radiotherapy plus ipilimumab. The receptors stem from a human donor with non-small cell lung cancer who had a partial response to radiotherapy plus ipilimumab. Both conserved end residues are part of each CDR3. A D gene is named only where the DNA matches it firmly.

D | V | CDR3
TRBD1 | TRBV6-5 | CASSYRDRVTTEAFF
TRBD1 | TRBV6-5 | CASSEAGRGPAFF
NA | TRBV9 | CASTGGDLTYYGYTF
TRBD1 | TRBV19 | CASSRDRVGYTF
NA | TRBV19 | CASSIAGVPSYEQYF
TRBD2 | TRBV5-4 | CASSGGTSSYEQYF
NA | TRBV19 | CASSAQAPNTEAFF
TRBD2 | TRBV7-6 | CASTPLTSGSYNEQFF
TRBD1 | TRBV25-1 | CASSPVGQGKTQYF
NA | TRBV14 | CASSQGGGLGGEAFF
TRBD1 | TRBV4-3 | CASSQDPRQGSEAFF
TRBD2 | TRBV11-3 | CASSSGTSGRAVNEQFF
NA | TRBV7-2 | CASSLETGYYTF
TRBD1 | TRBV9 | CASSVDHTVRGETQYF
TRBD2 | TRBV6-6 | CASSLAGGTGELFF
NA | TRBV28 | CASSATIHRFF
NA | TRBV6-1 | CASRRELTYNEQFF
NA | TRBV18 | CASSPRQVENSPLHF
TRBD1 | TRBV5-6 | CASSLGDRALYTF
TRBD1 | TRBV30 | CAWNRDRYDIQYF
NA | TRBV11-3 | CASSETLNTEAFF
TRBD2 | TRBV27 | CASRPLAGGRYNEQFF
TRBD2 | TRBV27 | CASSSRIAGAINDRGNTDTQYF
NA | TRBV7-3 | CASSLTIGLQDTQYF
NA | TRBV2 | CASSEARVGWSGNTIYF
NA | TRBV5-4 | CASSPPGGGLYGYTF
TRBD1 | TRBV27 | CASSLSAGGGQPQHF
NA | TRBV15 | CATSRDAQVNTGELFF
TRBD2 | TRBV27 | CASSLRDSGLGYNEQFF
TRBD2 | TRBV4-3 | CASSLLAGNTDTQYF
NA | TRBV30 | CAWSVLGGETQYF
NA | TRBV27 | CASSQNSAGELFF
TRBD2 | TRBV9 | CASSVASLAGPNTQYF
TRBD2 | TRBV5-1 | CASSLVGLAGGMSETQYF
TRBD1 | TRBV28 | CASSFWTGGSNQPQHF
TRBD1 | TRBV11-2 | CASSHRTGQETQYF
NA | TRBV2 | CASSEASHFDTQYF
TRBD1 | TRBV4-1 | CASSLDRQGKNQPQHF
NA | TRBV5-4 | CASSLDYGAGTEAFF
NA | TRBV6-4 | CASSDQGYYGYTF
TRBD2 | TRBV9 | CASSVVGGGGALGGANVLTF
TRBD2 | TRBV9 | CASSVAPSGSVEQFF
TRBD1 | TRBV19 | CASSIRTGPNQPQHF
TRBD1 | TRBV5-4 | CASSPGTGAQETQYF
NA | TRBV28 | CASSLSAANTGELFF
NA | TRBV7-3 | CASRLTSSVDTQYF
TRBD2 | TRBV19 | CASSPPGLAAEKFF
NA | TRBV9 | CASSVGEGVFQYGEETQYF
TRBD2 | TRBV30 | CAWSHRGLAGVRYNEQFF
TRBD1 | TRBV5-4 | CASSLQGTGGVKQFF
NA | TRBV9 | CASSVAGGGGGEKLFF
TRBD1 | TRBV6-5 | CASSGQGAVGYTF